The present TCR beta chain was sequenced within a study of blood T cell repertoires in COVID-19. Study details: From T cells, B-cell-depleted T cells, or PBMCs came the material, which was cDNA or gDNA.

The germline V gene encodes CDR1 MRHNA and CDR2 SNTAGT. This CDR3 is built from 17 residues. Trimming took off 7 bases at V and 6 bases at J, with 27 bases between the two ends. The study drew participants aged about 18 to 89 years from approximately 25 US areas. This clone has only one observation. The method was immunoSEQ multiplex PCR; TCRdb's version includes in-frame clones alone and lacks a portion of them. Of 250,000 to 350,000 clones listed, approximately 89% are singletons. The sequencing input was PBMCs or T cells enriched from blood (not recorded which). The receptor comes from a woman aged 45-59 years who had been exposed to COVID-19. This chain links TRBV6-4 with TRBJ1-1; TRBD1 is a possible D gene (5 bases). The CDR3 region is CASTLPGEEVKSAEAFF. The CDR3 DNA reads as TGTGCCAGCACCCTCCCGGGGGAGGAGGTAAAGAGCGCTGAAGCTTTCTTT.